The clone carrying this TCR beta chain was seen ten or more times. What it binds is unknown. Synthesis of cDNA was carried out by template-switch 5'RACE. The reaction used 10-nucleotide random UMIs. TCRdb reprocessed the 5' RACE reads via MiXCR and lists one record per CDR3 protein. This table has approximately 82,000 distinct CDR3 sequences, around 2.6% appearing once. This specimen belongs to a study of neurological immune-mediated disorders. Study conclusions and caveats: The multiple sclerosis repertoire cluster had no clinical or MRI feature associated with it. Multiple sclerosis was found to have the least TCR clonal expansion, below healthy controls, and HTLV-1-associated myelopathy the most.

Per the germline V gene, CDR1 is SGHRS and CDR2 is YFSETQ. V lost 3 bases to trimming and J lost 0 bases, with 12 bases between them. The CDR3 consists of 15 residues. The chain couples TRBV5-1 to TRBJ1-1, with D perhaps TRBD1 (6 bases). The origin of this receptor is a woman aged 25 to 45 with multiple sclerosis. Sample: PBMCs. This CDR3 is CASSSGQRLNTEAFF. The DNA for the CDR3 is TGCGCCAGCAGCTCAGGACAGAGATTGAACACTGAAGCTTTCTTT.